The source of this TCR beta chain is a study of shared clonotypes between healthy human individuals. Genomic DNA from each subset was divided evenly over several immunoSEQ plates. Libraries were prepared by immunoSEQ multiplex PCR; TCRdb keeps only in-frame clonotypes and omits some of them. This table holds about 1.9 million clones, 85% to 95% found once. Positive CCR7 selection of CD45RO-negative cells yielded the naive CD8 cells, and terminally differentiated effector memory CD45RA+ cells were excluded. This CDR3 has 13 amino acids. V lost 4 bases to trimming and J lost 4 bases, with 11 bases between them. From germline, CDR1 is SEHNR and CDR2 FQNEAQ (reference sequence).

The sequence derives from a young man in good health. Some clones in this sample may be carry-over from other donors' samples. The chain carries TRBV7-9 and TRBJ2-7, with no clear D. The sample comprised naive CD8+ T cells from PBMCs. The CDR3 is CASSWASEYEQYF. For the CDR3, the DNA is TGTGCCAGCAGCTGGGCCAGTGAGTACGAGCAGTACTTC.